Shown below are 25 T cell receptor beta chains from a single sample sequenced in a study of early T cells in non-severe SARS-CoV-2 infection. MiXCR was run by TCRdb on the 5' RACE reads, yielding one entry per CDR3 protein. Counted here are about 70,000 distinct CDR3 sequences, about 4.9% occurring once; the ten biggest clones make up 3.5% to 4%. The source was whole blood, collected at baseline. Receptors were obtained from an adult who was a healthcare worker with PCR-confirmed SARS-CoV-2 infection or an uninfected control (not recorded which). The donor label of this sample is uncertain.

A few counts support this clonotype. DNA for the CDR3: TGTGCCAGCTCAGTTACAGGGGGCGAGCAGTACTTC. Translation: CASSVTGGEQYF. The chain links TRBV18 to TRBJ2-7; 8 bases agree with TRBD1. The CDR3 runs 12 residues. CDR1 KGHSH and CDR2 LQKENI come from the germline V gene. V lost 5 bases to trimming and J lost 6 bases; unmatched junction nucleotides: 3.

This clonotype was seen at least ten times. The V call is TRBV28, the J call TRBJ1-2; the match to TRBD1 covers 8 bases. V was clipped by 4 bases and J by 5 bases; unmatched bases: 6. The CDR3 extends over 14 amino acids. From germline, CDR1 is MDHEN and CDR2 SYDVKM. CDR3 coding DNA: TGTGCCAGCAGTTCAGGGGGCGGCATTTATGGCTACACCTTC. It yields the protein CASSSGGGIYGYTF.

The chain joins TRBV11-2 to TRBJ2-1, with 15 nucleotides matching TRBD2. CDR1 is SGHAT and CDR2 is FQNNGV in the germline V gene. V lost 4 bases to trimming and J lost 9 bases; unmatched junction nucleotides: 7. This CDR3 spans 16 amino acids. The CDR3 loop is CASSSGLAGGQGEQFF. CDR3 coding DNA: TGTGCCAGCAGCTCAGGACTAGCGGGGGGGCAAGGTGAGCAGTTCTTC.

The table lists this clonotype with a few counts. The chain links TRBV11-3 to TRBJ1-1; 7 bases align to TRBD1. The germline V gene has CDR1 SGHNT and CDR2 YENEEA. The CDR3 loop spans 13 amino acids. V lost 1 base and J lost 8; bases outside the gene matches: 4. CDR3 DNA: TGTGCCAGCAGCTTAGGACAGGGCGAGGAAGCTTTCTTT. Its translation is CASSLGQGEEAFF.

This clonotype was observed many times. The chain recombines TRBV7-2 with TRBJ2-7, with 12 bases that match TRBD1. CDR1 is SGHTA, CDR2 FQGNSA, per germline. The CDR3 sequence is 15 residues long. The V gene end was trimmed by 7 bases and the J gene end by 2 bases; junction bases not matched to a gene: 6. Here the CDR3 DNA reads TGTGCCAGCAACCAACGGGACAGGGGGCCCTACGAGCAGTACTTC. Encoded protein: CASNQRDRGPYEQYF. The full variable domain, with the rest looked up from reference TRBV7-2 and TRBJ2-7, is GAGVSQSPSNKVTEKGKDVELRCDPISGHTALYWYRQSLGQGLEFLIYFQGNSAPDKSGLPSDRFSAERTGGSVSTLTIQRTQQEDSAVYLCASNQRDRGPYEQYFGPGTRLTVT.

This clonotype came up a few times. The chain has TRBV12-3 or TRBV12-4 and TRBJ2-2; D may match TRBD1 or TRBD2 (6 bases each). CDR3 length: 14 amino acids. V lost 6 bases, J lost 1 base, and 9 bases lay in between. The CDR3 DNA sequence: TGTGCCAGCAGCAAGGGGGGGAACACCGGGGAGCTGTTTTTT. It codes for CASSKGGNTGELFF.

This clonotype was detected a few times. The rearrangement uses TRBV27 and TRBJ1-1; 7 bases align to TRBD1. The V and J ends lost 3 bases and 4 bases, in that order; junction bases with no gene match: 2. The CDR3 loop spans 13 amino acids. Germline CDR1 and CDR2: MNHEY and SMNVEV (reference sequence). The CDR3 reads CASSFTGVTEAFF. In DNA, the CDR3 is TGTGCCAGCAGTTTCACAGGGGTCACTGAAGCTTTCTTT.

This chain's CDR3 is CATSREVGGDIQYF. CDR3 bases: TGTGCCACCAGCAGAGAGGTCGGGGGAGACATTCAGTACTTC. The genes are TRBV15 and TRBJ2-4, with D tentatively TRBD2 (6 bases). With 0 bases removed from V and 8 bases from J, the gap between germline ends came to 11 bases. Germline V gene sequence: CDR1 LNHNV, CDR2 YYDKDF (reference sequence). The length of the CDR3 is 14 residues.

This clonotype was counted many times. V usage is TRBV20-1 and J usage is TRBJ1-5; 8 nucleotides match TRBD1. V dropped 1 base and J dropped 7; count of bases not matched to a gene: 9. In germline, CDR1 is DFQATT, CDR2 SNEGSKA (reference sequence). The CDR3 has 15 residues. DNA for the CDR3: TGCAGTGCTAGAGGGACGACAGGGGTTGACCAGCCCCAGCATTTT. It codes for CSARGTTGVDQPQHF.

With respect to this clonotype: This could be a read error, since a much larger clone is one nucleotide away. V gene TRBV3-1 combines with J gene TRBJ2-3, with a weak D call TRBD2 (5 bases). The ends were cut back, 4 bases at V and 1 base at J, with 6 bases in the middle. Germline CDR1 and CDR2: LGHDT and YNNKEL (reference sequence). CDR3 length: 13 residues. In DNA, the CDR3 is TGTGCCAGCAGCCCCGGGGGCACAGATACGCAGTATTTT. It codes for CASSPGGTDTQYF.

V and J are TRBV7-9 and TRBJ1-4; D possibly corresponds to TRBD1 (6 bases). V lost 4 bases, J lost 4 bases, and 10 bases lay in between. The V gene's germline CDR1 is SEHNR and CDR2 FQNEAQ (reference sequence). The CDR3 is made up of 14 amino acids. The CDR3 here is CASSYQGYNEKLFF. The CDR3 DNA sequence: TGTGCCAGCAGCTACCAGGGGTATAATGAAAAACTGTTTTTT.

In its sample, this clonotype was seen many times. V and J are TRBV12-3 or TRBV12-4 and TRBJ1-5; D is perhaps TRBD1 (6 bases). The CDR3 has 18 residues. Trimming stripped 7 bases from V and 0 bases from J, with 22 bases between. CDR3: CASNKARGGGSSNQPQHF. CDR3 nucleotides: TGTGCCAGCAATAAGGCCCGAGGGGGAGGGAGTAGCAATCAGCCCCAGCATTTT.

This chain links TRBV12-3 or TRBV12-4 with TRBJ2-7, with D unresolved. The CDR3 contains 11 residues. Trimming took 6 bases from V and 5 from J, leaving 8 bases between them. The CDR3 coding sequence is TGTGCCAGCAGCTACAGTAACGAGCAGTACTTC. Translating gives CASSYSNEQYF.

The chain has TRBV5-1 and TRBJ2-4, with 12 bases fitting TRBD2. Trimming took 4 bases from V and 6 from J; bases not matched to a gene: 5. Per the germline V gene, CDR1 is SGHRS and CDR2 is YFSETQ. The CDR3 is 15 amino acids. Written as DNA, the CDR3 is TGCGCCAGCAGCGCAACTAGCGGGGGGACAAACATTCAGTACTTC. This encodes CASSATSGGTNIQYF.

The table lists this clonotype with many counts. The CDR3 bases are TGTGCCAGCAGTCGAGGCAGGGCAAAGGTCGACACTGAAGCTTTCTTT. Encoded protein: CASSRGRAKVDTEAFF. The chain is built from TRBV25-1 and TRBJ1-1, with D perhaps matching TRBD1 (5 bases). From germline, CDR1 is MGHDK and CDR2 SYGVNS. V was shortened by 5 bases and J by 3 bases, with 19 bases between the two germline ends. The CDR3 is made up of 16 amino acids. The variable domain in full, completed from reference TRBV25-1 and TRBJ1-1, reads EADIYQTPRYLVIGTGKKITLECSQTMGHDKMYWYQQDPGMELHLIHYSYGVNSTEKGDLSSESTVSRIRTEHFPLTLESARPSHTSQYLCASSRGRAKVDTEAFFGQGTRLTVV.

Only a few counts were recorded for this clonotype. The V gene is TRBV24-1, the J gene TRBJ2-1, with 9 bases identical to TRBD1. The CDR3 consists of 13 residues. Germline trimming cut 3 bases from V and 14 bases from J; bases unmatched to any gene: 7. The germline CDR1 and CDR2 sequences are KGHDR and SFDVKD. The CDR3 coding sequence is TGTGCCACCAGTGATCCCCCTGGGACAGGGAAGTTCTTC. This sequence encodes CATSDPPGTGKFF.

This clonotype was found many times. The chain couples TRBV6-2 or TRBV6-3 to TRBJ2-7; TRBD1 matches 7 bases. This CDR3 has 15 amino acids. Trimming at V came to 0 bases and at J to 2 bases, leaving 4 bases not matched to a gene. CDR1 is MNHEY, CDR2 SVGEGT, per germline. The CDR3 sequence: CASSYSSGQPYEQYF. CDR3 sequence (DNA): TGTGCCAGCAGTTACTCCTCGGGACAGCCCTACGAGCAGTACTTC.

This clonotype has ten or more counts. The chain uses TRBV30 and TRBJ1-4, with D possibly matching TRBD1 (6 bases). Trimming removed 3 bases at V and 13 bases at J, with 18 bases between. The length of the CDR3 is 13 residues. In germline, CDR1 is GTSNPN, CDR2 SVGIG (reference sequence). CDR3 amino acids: CAWSEGGAQRLFF. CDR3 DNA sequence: TGTGCCTGGAGCGAAGGGGGAGCCCAGAGACTGTTTTTT.

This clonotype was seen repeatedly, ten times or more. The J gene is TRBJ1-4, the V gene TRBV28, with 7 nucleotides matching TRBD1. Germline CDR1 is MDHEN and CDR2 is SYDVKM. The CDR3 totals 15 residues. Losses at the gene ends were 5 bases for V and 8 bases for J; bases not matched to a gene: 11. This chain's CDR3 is CASSTTGVREEKLFF. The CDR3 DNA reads TGTGCCAGCAGTACTACAGGGGTTCGGGAAGAAAAACTGTTTTTT.

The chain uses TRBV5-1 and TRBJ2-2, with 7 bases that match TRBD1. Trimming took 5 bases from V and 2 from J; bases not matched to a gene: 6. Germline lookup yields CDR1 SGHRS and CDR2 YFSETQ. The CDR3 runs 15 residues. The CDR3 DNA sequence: TGCGCCAGCAGACTCGGGACAGCCAACACCGGGGAGCTGTTTTTT. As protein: CASRLGTANTGELFF. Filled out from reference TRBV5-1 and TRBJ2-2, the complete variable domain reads KAGVTQTPRYLIKTRGQQVTLSCSPISGHRSVSWYQQTPGQGLQFLFEYFSETQRNKGNFPGRFSGRQFSNSRSEMNVSTLELGDSALYLCASRLGTANTGELFFGEGSRLTVL.

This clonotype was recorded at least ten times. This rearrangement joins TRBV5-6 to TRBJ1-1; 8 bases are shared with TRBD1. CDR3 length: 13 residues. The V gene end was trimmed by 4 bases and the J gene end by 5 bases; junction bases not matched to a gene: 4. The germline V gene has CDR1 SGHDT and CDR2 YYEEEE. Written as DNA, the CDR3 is TGTGCCAGCAGCCTAGACAGGGGAACTGAAGCTTTCTTT. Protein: CASSLDRGTEAFF. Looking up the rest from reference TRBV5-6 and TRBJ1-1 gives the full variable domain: DAGVTQSPTHLIKTRGQQVTLRCSPKSGHDTVSWYQQALGQGPQFIFQYYEEEERQRGNFPDRFSGHQFPNYSSELNVNALLLGDSALYLCASSLDRGTEAFFGQGTRLTVV.

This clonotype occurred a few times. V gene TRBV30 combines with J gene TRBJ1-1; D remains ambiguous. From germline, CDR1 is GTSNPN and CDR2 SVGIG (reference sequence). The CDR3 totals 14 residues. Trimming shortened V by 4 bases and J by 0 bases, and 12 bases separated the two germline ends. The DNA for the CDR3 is TGTGCCTGGAAAAGGGTATGGGTGAACACTGAAGCTTTCTTT. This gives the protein CAWKRVWVNTEAFF.

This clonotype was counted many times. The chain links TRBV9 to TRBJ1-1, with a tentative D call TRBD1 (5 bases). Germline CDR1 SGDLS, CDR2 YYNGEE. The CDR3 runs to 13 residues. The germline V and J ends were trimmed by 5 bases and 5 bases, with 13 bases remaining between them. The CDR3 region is CASSWGSETEAFF. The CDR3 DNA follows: TGTGCCAGCAGTTGGGGGAGCGAAACTGAAGCTTTCTTT.

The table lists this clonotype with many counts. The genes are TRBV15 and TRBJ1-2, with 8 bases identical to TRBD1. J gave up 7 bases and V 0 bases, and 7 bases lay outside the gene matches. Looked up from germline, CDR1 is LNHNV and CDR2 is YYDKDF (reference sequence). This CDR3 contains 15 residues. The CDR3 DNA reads TGTGCCACCAGCAGAGAAGGACAGGGAGTATCTGGCTACACCTTC. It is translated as CATSREGQGVSGYTF.

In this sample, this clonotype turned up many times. CDR3: CASRDRDRPLHF. CDR3 bases: TGTGCCAGCAGAGACAGGGACCGACCCCTCCACTTT. The chain carries TRBV27 and TRBJ1-6, with TRBD1 matching over 7 bases. The germline gives CDR1 MNHEY, CDR2 SMNVEV (reference sequence). This CDR3 is 12 amino acids long. The trim removed 6 bases at V and 12 bases at J, leaving 5 bases unmatched.